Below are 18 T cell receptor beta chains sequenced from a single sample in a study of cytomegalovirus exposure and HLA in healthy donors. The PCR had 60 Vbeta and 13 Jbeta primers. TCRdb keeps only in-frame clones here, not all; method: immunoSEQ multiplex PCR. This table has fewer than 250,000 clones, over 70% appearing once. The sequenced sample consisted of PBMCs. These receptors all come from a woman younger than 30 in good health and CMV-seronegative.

The CDR3 nucleotides read TGCGCCAGCAGCTTGGTAGGGGTTGGTGGCTACACCTTC. It encodes CASSLVGVGGYTF. The V gene is TRBV5-1, the J gene TRBJ1-2, with D perhaps matching TRBD1 (5 bases). The germline gives CDR1 SGHRS, CDR2 YFSETQ. V was trimmed by 0 bases and J by 7 bases, leaving 10 bases between them. This CDR3 has 13 residues.

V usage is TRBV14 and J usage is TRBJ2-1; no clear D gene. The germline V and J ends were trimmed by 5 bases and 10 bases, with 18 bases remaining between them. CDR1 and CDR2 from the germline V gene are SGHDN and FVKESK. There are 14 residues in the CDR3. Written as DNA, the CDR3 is TGTGCCAGCAGCGCGGAAGGTCTGGCGGTGGAGCAGTTCTTC. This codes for CASSAEGLAVEQFF.

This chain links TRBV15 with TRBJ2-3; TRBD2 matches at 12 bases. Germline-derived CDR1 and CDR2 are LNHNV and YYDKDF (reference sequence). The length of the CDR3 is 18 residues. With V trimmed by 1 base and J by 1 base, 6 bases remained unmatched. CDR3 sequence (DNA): TGTGCCACCAGCAGAGGGGTCACTAGCGGGGGGCGCACAGATACGCAGTATTTT. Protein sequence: CATSRGVTSGGRTDTQYF.

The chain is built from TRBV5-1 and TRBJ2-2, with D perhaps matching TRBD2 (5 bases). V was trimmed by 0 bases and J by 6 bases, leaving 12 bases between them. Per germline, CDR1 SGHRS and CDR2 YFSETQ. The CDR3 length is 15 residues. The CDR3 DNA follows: TGCGCCAGCAGCTTGGCTCTACTAGTGTCCGGGGAGCTGTTTTTT. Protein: CASSLALLVSGELFF.

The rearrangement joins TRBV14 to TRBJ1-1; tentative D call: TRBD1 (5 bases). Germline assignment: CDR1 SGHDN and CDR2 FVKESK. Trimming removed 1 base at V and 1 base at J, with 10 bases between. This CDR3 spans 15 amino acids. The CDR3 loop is CASSQGPGPNTEAFF. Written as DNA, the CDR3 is TGTGCCAGCAGCCAAGGGCCAGGGCCGAACACTGAAGCTTTCTTT. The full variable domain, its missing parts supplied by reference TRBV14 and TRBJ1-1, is EAGVTQFPSHSVIEKGQTVTLRCDPISGHDNLYWYRRVMGKEIKFLLHFVKESKQDESGMPNNRFLAERTGGTYSTLKVQPAELEDSGVYFCASSQGPGPNTEAFFGQGTRLTVV.

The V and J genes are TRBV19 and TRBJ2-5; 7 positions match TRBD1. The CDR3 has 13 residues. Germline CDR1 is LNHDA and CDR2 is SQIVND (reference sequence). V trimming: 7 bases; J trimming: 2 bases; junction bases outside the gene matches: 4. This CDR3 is CASTGRGQETQYF. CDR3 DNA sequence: TGTGCCAGTACAGGCAGGGGGCAAGAGACCCAGTACTTC. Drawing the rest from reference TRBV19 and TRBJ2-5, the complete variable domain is DGGITQSPKYLFRKEGQNVTLSCEQNLNHDAMYWYRQDPGQGLRLIYYSQIVNDFQKGDIAEGYSVSREKKESFPLTVTSAQKNPTAFYLCASTGRGQETQYFGPGTRLLVL.

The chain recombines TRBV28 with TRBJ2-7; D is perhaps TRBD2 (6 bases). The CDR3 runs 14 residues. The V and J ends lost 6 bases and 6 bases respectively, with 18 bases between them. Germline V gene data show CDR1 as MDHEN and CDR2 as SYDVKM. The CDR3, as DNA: TGTGCCAGCAGACCGCCTGGGGGGATCGCCGAGCAGTACTTC. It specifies CASRPPGGIAEQYF.

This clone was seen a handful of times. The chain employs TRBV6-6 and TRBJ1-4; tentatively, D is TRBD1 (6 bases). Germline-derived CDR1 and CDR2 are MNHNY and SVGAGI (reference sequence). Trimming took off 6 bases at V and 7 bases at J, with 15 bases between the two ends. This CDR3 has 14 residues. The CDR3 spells CASRFTGSGEKLFF. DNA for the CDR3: TGTGCCAGCAGATTCACAGGGTCGGGTGAAAAACTGTTTTTT.

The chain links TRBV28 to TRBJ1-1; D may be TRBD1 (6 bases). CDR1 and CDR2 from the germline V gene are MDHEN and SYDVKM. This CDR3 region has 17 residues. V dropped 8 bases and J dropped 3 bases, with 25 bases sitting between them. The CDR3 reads CASPNTGRGTVDTEAFF. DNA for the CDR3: TGTGCCAGCCCCAACACCGGAAGGGGGACGGTGGACACTGAAGCTTTCTTT.

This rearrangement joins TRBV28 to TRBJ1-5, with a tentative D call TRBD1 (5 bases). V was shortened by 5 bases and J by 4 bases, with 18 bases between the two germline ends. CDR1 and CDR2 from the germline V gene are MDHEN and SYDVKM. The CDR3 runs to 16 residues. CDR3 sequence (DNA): TGTGCCAGCAGTCCAAGGGGAGGGCGGACTAATCAGCCCCAGCATTTT. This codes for CASSPRGGRTNQPQHF. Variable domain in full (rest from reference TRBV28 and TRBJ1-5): DVKVTQSSRYLVKRTGEKVFLECVQDMDHENMFWYRQDPGLGLRLIYFSYDVKMKEKGDIPEGYSVSREKKERFSLILESASTNQTSMYLCASSPRGGRTNQPQHFGDGTRLSIL.

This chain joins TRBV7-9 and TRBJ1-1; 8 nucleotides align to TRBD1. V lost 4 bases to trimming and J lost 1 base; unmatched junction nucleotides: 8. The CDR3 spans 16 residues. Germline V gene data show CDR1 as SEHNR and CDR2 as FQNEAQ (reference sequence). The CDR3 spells CASSSNPGGGNTEAFF. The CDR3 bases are TGTGCCAGCAGCTCAAACCCAGGGGGCGGGAACACTGAAGCTTTCTTT.

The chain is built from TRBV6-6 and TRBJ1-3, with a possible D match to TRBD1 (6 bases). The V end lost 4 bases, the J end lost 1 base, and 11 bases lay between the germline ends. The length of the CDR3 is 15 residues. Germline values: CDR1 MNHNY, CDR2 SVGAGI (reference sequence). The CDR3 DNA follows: TGTGCCAGCAGTTCCACAGGGAAATCTGGAAACACCATATATTTT. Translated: CASSSTGKSGNTIYF.

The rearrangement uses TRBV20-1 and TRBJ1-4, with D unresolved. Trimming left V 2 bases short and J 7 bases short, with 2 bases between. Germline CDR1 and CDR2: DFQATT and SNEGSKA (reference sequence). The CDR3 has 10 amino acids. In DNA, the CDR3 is TGCAGTGCTAGACGTGAAAAACTGTTTTTT. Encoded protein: CSARREKLFF.

CDR3 amino acids: CASTEPGENGELFF. The CDR3 bases are TGTGCCAGCACCGAACCGGGGGAAAACGGGGAGCTGTTTTTT. The chain is built from TRBV6-1 and TRBJ2-2, with D possibly matching TRBD2 (6 bases). This CDR3 is 14 amino acids long. Deletions cut 7 bases from V and 7 bases from J, with 16 bases between. Germline V gene sequence: CDR1 MNHNS, CDR2 SASEGT.

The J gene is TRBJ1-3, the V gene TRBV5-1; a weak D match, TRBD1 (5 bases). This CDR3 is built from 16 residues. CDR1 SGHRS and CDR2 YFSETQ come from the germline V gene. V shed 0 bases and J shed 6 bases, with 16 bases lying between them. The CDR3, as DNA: TGCGCCAGCAGCTTGGGTTCTGGGTCGGGGGAAAACACCATATATTTT. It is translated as CASSLGSGSGENTIYF.

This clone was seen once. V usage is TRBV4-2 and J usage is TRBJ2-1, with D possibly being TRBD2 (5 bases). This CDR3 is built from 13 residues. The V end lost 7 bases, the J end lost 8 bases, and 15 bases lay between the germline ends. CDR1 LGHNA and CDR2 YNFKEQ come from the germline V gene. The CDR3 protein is CASTHRTGDEQFF. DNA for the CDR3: TGTGCCAGCACCCACCGGACTGGAGATGAGCAGTTCTTC.

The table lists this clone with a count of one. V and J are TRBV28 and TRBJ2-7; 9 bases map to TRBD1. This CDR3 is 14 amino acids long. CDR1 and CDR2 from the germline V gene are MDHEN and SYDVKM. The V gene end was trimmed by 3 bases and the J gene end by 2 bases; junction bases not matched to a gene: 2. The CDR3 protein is CASSLGDRAYEQYF. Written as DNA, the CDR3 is TGTGCCAGCAGTTTGGGGGACAGGGCCTACGAGCAGTACTTC.

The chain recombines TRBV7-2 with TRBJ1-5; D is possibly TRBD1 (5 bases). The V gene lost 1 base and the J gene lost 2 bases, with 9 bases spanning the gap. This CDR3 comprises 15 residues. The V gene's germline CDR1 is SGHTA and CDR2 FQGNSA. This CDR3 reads CASSLVGRGNQPQHF. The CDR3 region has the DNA TGTGCCAGCAGCTTAGTGGGGCGCGGCAATCAGCCCCAGCATTTT.